This paragraph reports one T cell receptor (beta chain). What it recognizes is unknown. Data came from immunoSEQ multiplex PCR; TCRdb stores just in-frame clones and leaves some out. The table lists just under 85,000 clones, approximately 88% of them singletons, with roughly 6.6% in the top ten. These data are taken from a study of OX40 agonist ivuxolimab in advanced cancers. For the study at large: Melanoma, hepatocellular carcinoma, head and neck or renal cell cancer occurred in dose-escalation patients.

Regarding the study as a whole: Both blood CD4+ and CD8+ T cells showed clonal growth by week 6 at 0.1 to 3.0 mg/kg. CD8+ T cells (on average) carried more expanded clones than CD4+ T cells.

The clonotype was recovered from an adult with an advanced solid tumor such as melanoma, head and neck, liver or kidney cancer. Sequencing was performed on CD4+ or CD8+ T cells sorted from blood, taken in a trial of the OX40 agonist ivuxolimab.

Here the CDR3 DNA reads TGTGCCAGCAGCTCCTGGACAGGGGGTCGGGAGCAGTACTTC. This gives the protein CASSSWTGGREQYF. The genes are TRBV4-2 and TRBJ2-7; 10 nucleotides match TRBD1. The junction had 8 bases not matched to a gene; V was cut back by 5 bases and J by 7 bases. Germline CDR1 is LGHNA and CDR2 is YNFKEQ. The CDR3 is 14 residues long.